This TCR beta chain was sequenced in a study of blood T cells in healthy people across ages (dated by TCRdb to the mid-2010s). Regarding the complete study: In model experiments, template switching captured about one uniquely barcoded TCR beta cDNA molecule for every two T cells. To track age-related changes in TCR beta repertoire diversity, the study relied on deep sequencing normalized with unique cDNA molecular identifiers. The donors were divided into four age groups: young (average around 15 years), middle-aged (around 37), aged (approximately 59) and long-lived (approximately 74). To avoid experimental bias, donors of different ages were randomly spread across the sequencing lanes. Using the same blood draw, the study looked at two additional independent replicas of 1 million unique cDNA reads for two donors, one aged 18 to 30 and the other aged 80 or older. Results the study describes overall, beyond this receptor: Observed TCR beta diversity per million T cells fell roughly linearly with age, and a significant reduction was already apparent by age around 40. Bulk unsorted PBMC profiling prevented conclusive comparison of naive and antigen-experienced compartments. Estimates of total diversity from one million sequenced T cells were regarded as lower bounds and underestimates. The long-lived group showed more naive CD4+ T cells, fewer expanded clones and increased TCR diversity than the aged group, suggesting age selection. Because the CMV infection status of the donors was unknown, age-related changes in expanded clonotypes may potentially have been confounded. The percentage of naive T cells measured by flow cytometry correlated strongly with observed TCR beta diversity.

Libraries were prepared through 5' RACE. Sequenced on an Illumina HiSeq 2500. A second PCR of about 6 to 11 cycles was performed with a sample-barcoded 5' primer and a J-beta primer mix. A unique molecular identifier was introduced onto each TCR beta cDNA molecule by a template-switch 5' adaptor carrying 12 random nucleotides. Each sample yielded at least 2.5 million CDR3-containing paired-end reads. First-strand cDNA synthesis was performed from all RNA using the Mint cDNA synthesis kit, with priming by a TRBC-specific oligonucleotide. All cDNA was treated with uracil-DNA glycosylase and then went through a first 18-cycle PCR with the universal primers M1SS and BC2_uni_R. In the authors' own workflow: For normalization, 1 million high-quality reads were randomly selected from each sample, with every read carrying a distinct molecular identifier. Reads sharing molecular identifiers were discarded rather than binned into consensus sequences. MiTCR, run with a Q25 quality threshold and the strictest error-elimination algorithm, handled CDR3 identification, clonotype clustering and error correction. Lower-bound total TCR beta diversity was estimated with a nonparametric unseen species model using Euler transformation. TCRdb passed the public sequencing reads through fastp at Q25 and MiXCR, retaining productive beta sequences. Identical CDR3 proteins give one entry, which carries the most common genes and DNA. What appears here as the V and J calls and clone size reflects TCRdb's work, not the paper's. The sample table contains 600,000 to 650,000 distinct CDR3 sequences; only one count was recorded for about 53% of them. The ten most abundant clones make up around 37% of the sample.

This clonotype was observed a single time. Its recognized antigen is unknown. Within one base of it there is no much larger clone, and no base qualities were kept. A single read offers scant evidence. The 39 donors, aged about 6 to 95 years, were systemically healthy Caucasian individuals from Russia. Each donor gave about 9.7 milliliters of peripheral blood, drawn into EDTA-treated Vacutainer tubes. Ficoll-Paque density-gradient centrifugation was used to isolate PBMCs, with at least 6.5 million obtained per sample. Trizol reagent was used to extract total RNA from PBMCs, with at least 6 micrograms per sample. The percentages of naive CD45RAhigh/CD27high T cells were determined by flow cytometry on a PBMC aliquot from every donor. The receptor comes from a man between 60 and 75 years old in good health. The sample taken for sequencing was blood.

The sequenced DNA: TGTGCCAGCAGCCTATTAGCGGGGGATGAGCAGTACTTC. It is translated as CASSLLAGDEQYF. In this chain, TRBV7-9 is recombined with TRBJ2-7, and TRBD2 matches 9 of the central bases. The CDR3 numbers 13 residues from cysteine through phenylalanine. CDR3 DNA is the only sequence kept; it has 39 bases, read in frame from the first base. V lost 5 bases and J lost 7 bases, and the count of bases not matched to a germline gene is 6. The germline V gene (reference sequence) supplies CDR1 SEHNR and CDR2 FQNEAQ.